This TCR beta chain was sequenced in a study of OX40 agonist ivuxolimab in advanced cancers. About the study: Partial responses occurred in three patients (one hepatocellular carcinoma, two cutaneous melanoma).

The V gene end was trimmed by 0 bases and the J gene end by 10 bases; junction bases not matched to a gene: 14. The CDR3 has 16 residues. Germline CDR1 reads SGDLS; CDR2 reads YYNGEE. The protocol was immunoSEQ multiplex PCR, while the TCRdb copy is restricted to in-frame clones and leaves out a portion. The repertoire has 100,000 or so clones, more than 75% of them found once; the top ten carry 0.7% to 0.95%. The sample here was CD4+ or CD8+ T cells sorted from blood, taken in a trial of the OX40 agonist ivuxolimab. The gene calls are TRBV9 and TRBJ1-1; the match to TRBD1 covers 8 bases. This receptor was taken from an adult with an advanced solid tumor such as melanoma, head and neck, liver or kidney cancer. The CDR3 DNA follows: TGTGCCAGCAGCGTAGGCCTATCAGGGGGCCCCAGCGTAGCTTTCTTT. It translates to CASSVGLSGGPSVAFF.